This TCR beta chain was captured in a study of spatial heterogeneity in lung cancer. Across the study: In raw reads, more than 8.5 appearances on average were recorded for each unique TCR and UMI combination.

Time point noted: sample taken at primary tumor resection. TCRs were sequenced from unsorted whole RNA of tumor, nontumor lung or PBMC. Study-wide results and limits: Tumoral mutation counts were tracked by counts of expanded intratumoral alpha and beta TCRs.

The CDR3 is 15 amino acids. The V gene lost 0 bases and the J gene lost 3 bases, with 9 bases spanning the gap. Germline CDR1 and CDR2: MNHEY and SVGAGI. TCRdb re-derived calls from the 5' RACE reads in MiXCR, one entry per CDR3 protein. The sample has 10,000 or so distinct CDR3 sequences, approximately 12% seen once. This clonotype is categorized as medium-sized. The antigen is not known. This receptor was taken from a male donor with early-stage non-small cell lung cancer. The specimen was lung tumor tissue, collected at surgery. The chain uses TRBV6-5 and TRBJ1-3; D might be TRBD1 (5 bases). The chain's CDR3 is CASSYSWGFGNTIYF. CDR3 DNA: TGTGCCAGCAGTTACTCGTGGGGGTTTGGAAACACCATATATTTT.